This is a list of T cell receptor beta chains from one sample in a study of blood T cell repertoires in COVID-19. Profiled with immunoSEQ multiplex PCR; TCRdb holds only in-frame clones, not every one. The sample has 300,000 to 400,000 clones; more than 70% are singletons. The sequencing sample was made of PBMCs or T cells enriched from blood (not recorded which). The receptor source for this set is a woman under 30 who had recovered from COVID-19. Each CDR3 is given with its conserved first and last residue. D genes are given only for firm matches. Clone size is shown for a subset of rows, as once, few, many or a class of expanded clone.

J | D | V | size | CDR3 | DNA
TRBJ1-1 | TRBD1 | TRBV7-9 | - | CASSLVTGPDTEAFF | TGTGCCAGCAGCTTAGTGACAGGGCCGGACACTGAAGCTTTCTTT
TRBJ2-7 | TRBD1 | TRBV4-3 | - | CASSQLNPGQGSYEQYF | TGCGCCAGCAGCCAGCTAAACCCGGGACAGGGGTCCTACGAGCAGTACTTC
TRBJ1-2 | TRBD1 | TRBV6-5 | - | CASSYGMDRGRYGYTF | TGTGCCAGCAGTTACGGGATGGACAGGGGCCGTTATGGCTACACCTTC
TRBJ1-2 | - | TRBV4-1 | - | CASSQEGTGKHGYTF | TGCGCCAGCAGCCAAGAAGGCACAGGGAAGCATGGCTACACCTTC
TRBJ2-7 | TRBD1 | TRBV7-6 | - | CASSLIPKPGQGFEQYF | TGTGCCAGCAGCTTAATTCCGAAACCGGGACAGGGGTTCGAGCAGTACTTC
TRBJ1-6 | TRBD1 | TRBV19 | - | CACHGQGNSPLHF | TGTGCCTGCCACGGACAGGGGAATTCACCCCTCCACTTT
TRBJ2-1 | - | TRBV28 | - | CASSLASSYNEQFF | TGTGCCAGCAGTTTGGCCAGCTCCTACAATGAGCAGTTCTTC
TRBJ2-7 | TRBD2 | TRBV3-1/TRBV3-2 | - | CASSQDYPSGGPFGEQYF | TGTGCCAGCAGCCAAGATTACCCTAGCGGGGGTCCCTTCGGTGAGCAGTACTTC
TRBJ2-3 | - | TRBV4-1 | - | CASSLQGGGTDTQYF | TGCGCCAGCAGCCTCCAAGGGGGGGGCACAGATACGCAGTATTTT
TRBJ2-2 | - | TRBV5-4 | - | CASSLAENLNTGELFF | TGTGCCAGCAGCTTGGCGGAGAACTTGAACACCGGGGAGCTGTTTTTT
TRBJ1-1 | - | TRBV6-6 | once | CASTTRGTEAFF | TGTGCCAGCACCACTCGTGGCACTGAAGCTTTCTTT
TRBJ1-3 | - | TRBV2 | - | CASSEALMGNTIYF | TGTGCCAGCAGTGAAGCATTAATGGGAAACACCATATATTTT
TRBJ1-1 | - | TRBV18 | - | CASSPLLGGVEAFF | TGTGCCAGCTCACCCCTCCTGGGAGGGGTTGAAGCTTTCTTT
TRBJ2-5 | - | TRBV19 | few | CASSQHTQETQYF | TGTGCCAGTAGTCAACATACCCAAGAGACCCAGTACTTC
TRBJ2-1 | TRBD2 | TRBV14 | - | CASSQIPRLAGPKGNEQFF | TGTGCCAGCAGCCAGATCCCTAGACTAGCGGGACCGAAGGGCAATGAGCAGTTCTTC
TRBJ1-4 | - | TRBV5-3 | - | CARSGDFCARNEKLFF | TGTGCCAGAAGCGGGGACTTTTGTGCGCGAAATGAAAAACTGTTTTTT
TRBJ1-2 | - | TRBV18 | once | CASSPPVIQAGYTF | TGTGCCAGCTCACCACCTGTTATCCAAGCTGGCTACACCTTC
TRBJ2-7 | TRBD1 | TRBV30 | - | CAWSPGQGPTEQYF | TGTGCCTGGAGTCCAGGACAGGGCCCCACGGAGCAGTACTTC
TRBJ2-5 | TRBD1 | TRBV5-1 | - | CASSLRKTGSETQYF | TGCGCCAGCAGCCTCCGAAAGACAGGGTCAGAGACCCAGTACTTC
TRBJ1-1 | - | TRBV4-3 | - | CASSQVGGNTEAFF | TGCGCCAGCAGCCAAGTCGGCGGGAACACTGAAGCTTTCTTT
TRBJ2-7 | TRBD1 | TRBV2 | - | CASSDLDRGYEQYF | TGTGCCAGCAGTGACCTGGACAGGGGCTACGAGCAGTACTTC
TRBJ2-3 | TRBD2 | TRBV19 | - | CASSIWVIAGGITDTQYF | TGTGCCAGTAGTATATGGGTGATAGCGGGGGGTATCACAGATACGCAGTATTTT
TRBJ2-6 | - | TRBV14 | - | CASSVAGANVLTF | TGTGCCAGCAGCGTAGCTGGGGCCAACGTCCTGACTTTC
TRBJ2-1 | - | TRBV9 | - | CASSSRTSNNEQFF | TGTGCCAGCAGCTCCCGGACAAGCAACAATGAGCAGTTCTTC
TRBJ1-1 | TRBD1 | TRBV6-5 | - | CASSTTGGREAFF | TGTGCCAGCAGTACCACAGGGGGCAGAGAAGCTTTCTTT
TRBJ1-1 | - | TRBV2 | - | CASRGLPYSAGKMNTEAFF | TGTGCCAGCAGGGGGTTGCCCTATTCGGCGGGGAAAATGAACACTGAAGCTTTCTTT
TRBJ2-7 | - | TRBV10-3 | few | CAISATQPEEQYF | TGTGCCATCAGTGCTACGCAACCCGAGGAGCAGTACTTC
TRBJ2-3 | TRBD2 | TRBV4-1 | - | CASSQASGGPLDTQYF | TGCGCCAGCAGCCAAGCGTCGGGGGGGCCTTTAGATACGCAGTATTTT
TRBJ1-1 | - | TRBV4-1 | - | CASSRAGTEAFF | TGCGCCAGCAGCCGGGCGGGTACTGAAGCTTTCTTT
TRBJ2-7 | - | TRBV4-1 | - | CASSNVATHAYEQYF | TGCGCCAGCTCCAACGTGGCAACACATGCCTACGAGCAGTACTTC
TRBJ2-5 | - | TRBV28 | - | CASRRGDRDQETQYF | TGTGCCAGCAGGCGGGGGGACAGGGACCAAGAGACCCAGTACTTC
TRBJ2-5 | TRBD2 | TRBV5-6 | - | CASSSRKPSGERTQYF | TGTGCCAGCAGCTCCCGCAAGCCTAGCGGTGAACGGACCCAGTACTTC
TRBJ1-3 | TRBD1 | TRBV11-2 | once | CASSSTGGSGNTIYF | TGTGCCAGCAGCTCAACAGGGGGCTCTGGAAACACCATATATTTT
TRBJ2-1 | - | TRBV10-3 | - | CAISGRQTGTGDEQFF | TGTGCCATCTCAGGGAGGCAAACGGGGACGGGGGATGAGCAGTTCTTC
TRBJ2-2 | - | TRBV9 | - | CASSTGLNTGELFF | TGTGCCAGCAGCACTGGACTGAACACCGGGGAGCTGTTTTTT
TRBJ2-1 | TRBD2 | TRBV7-3 | - | CASSRSAGGGGTHEQFF | TGTGCCAGCAGCCGATCCGCGGGTGGCGGGGGGACCCACGAGCAGTTCTTC
TRBJ2-1 | TRBD2 | TRBV5-6 | - | CASSLPTSGEGEQFF | TGTGCCAGCAGCCTCCCGACTAGCGGGGAGGGTGAGCAGTTCTTC
TRBJ2-1 | - | TRBV6-5 | - | CASSYSPYNEQFF | TGTGCCAGCAGTTACTCCCCGTACAATGAGCAGTTCTTC
TRBJ1-2 | - | TRBV4-1 | - | CASSQVGPQVINYGYTF | TGCGCCAGCAGCCAAGTGGGGCCCCAGGTGATTAACTATGGCTACACCTTC
TRBJ2-7 | - | TRBV30 | - | CAWSFDNYEQYF | TGTGCCTGGAGTTTTGACAACTACGAGCAGTACTTC
TRBJ1-6 | - | TRBV2 | - | CASSEARGSYNSPLHF | TGTGCCAGCAGTGAGGCCAGGGGCTCCTATAATTCACCCCTCCACTTT
TRBJ2-2 | TRBD1 | TRBV11-1 | - | CASSTGQGRGGELFF | TGTGCCAGCAGCACGGGACAGGGACGGGGCGGGGAGCTGTTTTTT
TRBJ2-7 | TRBD1 | TRBV29-1 | - | CSVGSGQLYEQYF | TGCAGCGTGGGGTCGGGACAGCTCTACGAGCAGTACTTC
TRBJ1-4 | - | TRBV6-5 | - | CASRATGNENEKLFF | TGTGCCAGCAGGGCCACAGGGAATGAGAATGAAAAACTGTTTTTT
TRBJ1-2 | - | TRBV5-1 | - | CASSPGSGVRGYTF | TGCGCCAGCAGCCCCGGGTCGGGTGTCCGAGGCTACACCTTC
TRBJ2-2 | - | TRBV6-5 | - | CASSYAAHSGELFF | TGTGCCAGCAGTTACGCCGCCCACAGCGGGGAGCTGTTTTTT
TRBJ1-2 | - | TRBV30 | - | CACPRGYHGYTF | TGTGCCTGCCCTAGGGGGTATCATGGCTACACCTTC
TRBJ1-2 | TRBD1 | TRBV28 | - | CASTSGQGRYGYTF | TGTGCCAGCACCTCAGGACAGGGACGATATGGCTACACCTTC
TRBJ1-3 | TRBD1 | TRBV5-6 | - | CASSSLDRDGNTIYF | TGTGCCAGCAGCTCTCTCGACAGGGACGGAAACACCATATATTTT
TRBJ2-7 | TRBD2 | TRBV7-6 | - | CASSYRAGGPSSYEQYF | TGTGCCAGCAGCTACCGAGCGGGGGGGCCGAGCTCCTACGAGCAGTACTTC
TRBJ1-4 | - | TRBV7-9 | - | CASSFTQAQLFF | TGTGCCAGCAGCTTTACACAGGCTCAACTGTTTTTT
TRBJ2-3 | TRBD2 | TRBV7-2 | - | CASSLVAGAIWGTDTQYF | TGTGCCAGCAGCTTAGTAGCGGGGGCCATATGGGGCACAGATACGCAGTATTTT
TRBJ1-2 | - | TRBV5-4 | - | CASSLNSAGYTF | TGTGCCAGCAGCTTGAACTCTGCTGGCTACACCTTC
TRBJ2-5 | TRBD2 | TRBV5-1 | - | CASSQTSGGDIPQYF | TGCGCCAGCAGCCAGACTAGCGGGGGGGACATTCCCCAGTACTTC
TRBJ2-7 | - | TRBV6-5 | - | CASSYRGWSYEQYF | TGTGCCAGCAGTTACCGGGGTTGGTCCTACGAGCAGTACTTC
TRBJ1-4 | TRBD1 | TRBV19 | few | CASSRQGPATNEKLFF | TGTGCCAGTAGTAGACAGGGGCCCGCAACTAATGAAAAACTGTTTTTT
TRBJ1-5 | - | TRBV5-8 | - | CASSLRGGNQPQHF | TGTGCCAGCAGCTTGCGAGGCGGCAATCAGCCCCAGCATTTT
TRBJ2-1 | TRBD2 | TRBV9 | - | CASSRQRGEYNEQFF | TGTGCCAGCAGTCGCCAGCGGGGGGAGTACAATGAGCAGTTCTTC
TRBJ2-7 | TRBD1 | TRBV5-1 | - | CASSLVGQGKNEQYF | TGCGCCAGCAGCTTGGTAGGACAGGGAAAGAACGAGCAGTACTTC
TRBJ2-7 | TRBD1 | TRBV2 | - | CASSVRTGVSEQYF | TGTGCCAGCAGTGTCCGGACAGGGGTAAGCGAGCAGTACTTC